Listed below are T cell receptor beta chains from one sample, sequenced in a study of vaccination and CD4 T cells after COVID-19. TCRdb itself ran the PCR reads through MiXCR, one entry per CDR3 protein. The profile shows roughly 18,000 distinct CDR3 sequences, about three quarters of them singletons. Their antigens remain unidentified. The sample consisted of CD4+ T cells from blood, cultured in vitro, taken after SARS-CoV-2 vaccination. The receptors were gathered from a human donor who received a COVID-19 vaccine. Both conserved end residues are part of each CDR3. D genes are given only for firm matches. Clone size is stated in some rows and not others, as once, few, many or a class when expanded.

size | J | D | V | CDR3 | DNA
. | TRBJ2-2 | . | TRBV19 | CASSPPTGELFF | TGTGCCAGTAGTCCCCCGACCGGGGAGCTGTTTTTT
large | TRBJ1-3 | . | TRBV19 | CASTNHREISGNTIYF | TGTGCCAGTACCAACCACAGGGAGATCTCTGGAAACACCATATATTTT
once | TRBJ1-2 | TRBD1 | TRBV30 | CASLMTGNYGYTF | TGTGCCTCCCTAATGACAGGGAACTATGGCTACACCTTC
. | TRBJ1-1 | . | TRBV12-3/TRBV12-4 | CASSFQVWVTEAFF | TGTGCCAGCAGTTTTCAGGTGTGGGTCACTGAAGCTTTCTTT
. | TRBJ1-2 | . | TRBV21-1 | CASSKEGHPNCWIYGYTF | TGTGCCAGCAGCAAAGAAGGACATCCGAATTGCTGGATCTATGGCTACACCTTC
. | TRBJ1-5 | . | TRBV18 | CASSLIKDQPQHF | TGTGCCAGCTCACTGATAAAGGATCAGCCCCAGCATTTT
. | TRBJ1-1 | . | TRBV6-5 | CASSYSAGDTEAFF | TGTGCCAGCAGTTACTCGGCAGGGGACACTGAAGCTTTCTTT
. | TRBJ1-1 | . | TRBV7-9 | CASSLRGARMYSPEAFF | TGTGCCAGCAGCTTGAGGGGGGCCCGAATGTACTCCCCTGAAGCTTTCTTT
. | TRBJ2-2 | . | TRBV20-1 | CSASFGTNTGELFF | TGCAGTGCTAGCTTCGGAACGAACACCGGGGAGCTGTTTTTT
. | TRBJ1-4 | . | TRBV6-5 | CASSYSWSTNEKLFF | TGTGCCAGCAGTTACTCCTGGTCAACTAATGAAAAACTGTTTTTT
. | TRBJ2-3 | . | TRBV6-2/TRBV6-3 | CASSYRSRTDTQYF | TGTGCCAGCAGTTACAGGTCCCGCACAGATACGCAGTATTTT
. | TRBJ2-7 | . | TRBV6-4 | CASSEGASLSHEQYF | TGTGCCAGCAGTGAAGGGGCTAGCTTGAGCCACGAGCAGTACTTC
. | TRBJ1-2 | . | TRBV6-1 | CASSEERWGGSSYGYTF | TGTGCCAGCAGTGAAGAGCGCTGGGGAGGGTCGAGCTATGGCTACACCTTC
few | TRBJ1-1 | TRBD1 | TRBV2 | CASSEGTGSTEAFF | TGTGCCAGCAGTGAAGGGACAGGGAGCACTGAAGCTTTCTTT
few | TRBJ1-5 | . | TRBV12-3/TRBV12-4 | CASSLAPTAGQPQHF | TGTGCCAGCAGCCTGGCCCCAACGGCAGGTCAGCCCCAGCATTTT
once | TRBJ1-1 | . | TRBV2 | CASSEEQGSTAFF | TGTGCCAGCAGTGAGGAGCAGGGCTCTACAGCTTTCTTT
. | TRBJ1-2 | TRBD1 | TRBV10-3 | CAISVNRDRDYGYTF | TGTGCCATCAGTGTCAACCGGGACAGGGACTATGGCTACACCTTC
. | TRBJ2-7 | TRBD2 | TRBV18 | CASSQSSGGYEQYF | TGTGCCAGCTCACAATCTAGCGGGGGGTACGAGCAGTACTTC
. | TRBJ2-2 | . | TRBV7-9 | CASSTTRYLTGELFF | TGTGCCAGCAGCACGACCCGGTACCTCACCGGGGAGCTGTTTTTT
. | TRBJ1-1 | TRBD1 | TRBV6-1 | CASSHRGRGTEAFF | TGTGCCAGCAGCCACAGGGGGCGGGGCACTGAAGCTTTCTTT
. | TRBJ1-1 | . | TRBV2 | CASSDTPRGLDTEAFF | TGTGCCAGCAGTGACACCCCTCGAGGACTGGACACTGAAGCTTTCTTT
. | TRBJ2-5 | TRBD2 | TRBV20-1 | CSASPRTSGGQETQYF | TGCAGTGCTAGCCCCAGGACTAGCGGGGGCCAAGAGACCCAGTACTTC
. | TRBJ2-2 | . | TRBV7-2 | CASSLAKATGELFF | TGTGCCAGCAGCTTAGCTAAAGCAACCGGGGAGCTGTTTTTT
few | TRBJ1-1 | TRBD1 | TRBV20-1 | CSASSQGSNTEAFF | TGCAGTGCCTCCTCACAGGGGTCTAACACTGAAGCTTTCTTT
. | TRBJ1-1 | TRBD1 | TRBV12-3/TRBV12-4 | CASSTQGYTEAFF | TGTGCCAGCAGCACACAGGGGTACACTGAAGCTTTCTTT
. | TRBJ2-3 | . | TRBV7-2 | CASSLDLPDTQYF | TGTGCCAGCAGCTTAGATTTGCCAGATACGCAGTATTTT
. | TRBJ2-2 | . | TRBV6-5 | CASSSRGRGAGELFF | TGTGCCAGCAGTTCCCGTGGGCGGGGCGCCGGGGAGCTGTTTTTT
. | TRBJ1-5 | . | TRBV6-5 | CASSYLGAGNQPQHF | TGTGCCAGCAGTTACTTAGGTGCGGGCAATCAGCCCCAGCATTTT
. | TRBJ1-5 | . | TRBV20-1 | CSASRGMGMGNQPQHF | TGCAGTGCTAGCCGGGGAATGGGTATGGGCAATCAGCCCCAGCATTTT
. | TRBJ2-7 | . | TRBV10-1 | CASSESGYEQYF | TGCGCCAGCAGTGAGTCCGGCTACGAGCAGTACTTC
. | TRBJ1-6 | . | TRBV5-1 | CASSFADKNSPLHF | TGCGCCAGCAGCTTTGCGGACAAGAATTCACCCCTCCACTTT
. | TRBJ1-5 | TRBD1 | TRBV2 | CASSGPGQGNQPQHF | TGTGCCAGCAGTGGACCGGGACAGGGCAATCAGCCCCAGCATTTT
. | TRBJ2-5 | TRBD2 | TRBV19 | CASSTSGGRQETQYF | TGTGCCAGTAGCACTAGCGGGGGCCGGCAAGAGACCCAGTACTTC
. | TRBJ1-5 | . | TRBV25-1 | CASRAQGFLSNQPQHF | TGTGCCAGCAGGGCTCAGGGGTTTCTTAGCAATCAGCCCCAGCATTTT
. | TRBJ2-3 | . | TRBV15 | CATRIYLGGGVDTQYF | TGTGCCACCAGGATATACTTAGGAGGGGGTGTAGATACGCAGTATTTT
. | TRBJ1-2 | . | TRBV7-9 | CASSLVSFGQGPVGYTF | TGTGCCAGCAGCTTAGTGTCCTTCGGGCAGGGTCCTGTGGGCTACACCTTC
. | TRBJ1-5 | . | TRBV7-8 | CASSPDTAHQPQHF | TGTGCCAGCAGCCCTGATACAGCCCATCAGCCCCAGCATTTT
. | TRBJ1-2 | . | TRBV20-1 | CSARVGLHYGYTF | TGCAGTGCTAGAGTTGGGCTTCACTATGGCTACACCTTC
. | TRBJ2-7 | TRBD1 | TRBV12-3/TRBV12-4 | CASHVSGGEQYF | TGTGCCAGCCATGTCTCAGGGGGAGAGCAGTACTTC
. | TRBJ1-2 | TRBD1 | TRBV6-1 | CASSDDARTGRYGYTF | TGTGCCAGCAGTGACGATGCTCGGACAGGGAGGTATGGCTACACCTTC
. | TRBJ2-2 | . | TRBV19 | CASSIKGGTGELFF | TGTGCCAGTAGTATTAAGGGGGGCACCGGGGAGCTGTTTTTT
. | TRBJ1-2 | . | TRBV30 | CAWSGGGKGYTF | TGTGCCTGGAGTGGCGGGGGAAAGGGCTACACCTTC
. | TRBJ1-2 | . | TRBV6-2/TRBV6-3 | CASSYRGQGYTF | TGTGCCAGCAGTTACCGGGGGCAGGGCTACACCTTC
. | TRBJ2-2 | . | TRBV4-2 | CASSQDKASTGELFF | TGTGCCAGCAGCCAAGATAAGGCCTCCACCGGGGAGCTGTTTTTT
. | TRBJ1-5 | TRBD1 | TRBV6-1 | CASSVYGTGGAGQPQHF | TGTGCCAGCAGTGTCTACGGGACAGGGGGTGCGGGCCAGCCCCAGCATTTT
. | TRBJ2-2 | . | TRBV7-8 | CASSLAYTGELFF | TGTGCCAGCAGCTTAGCCTACACCGGGGAGCTGTTTTTT
. | TRBJ2-7 | . | TRBV19 | CASSIGINRYEQYF | TGTGCCAGTAGTATAGGGATAAACCGGTACGAGCAGTACTTC
. | TRBJ2-4 | TRBD1 | TRBV27 | CASSPHTDRGITSAKNIQYF | TGTGCCAGCAGTCCACACACCGACAGGGGGATAACCTCGGCCAAAAACATTCAGTACTTC